These 14 T cell receptor beta chains were all obtained from the same sample, sequenced in a study of T cell responses to AZD1222 COVID-19 vaccine. The method was immunoSEQ multiplex PCR; TCRdb's version includes in-frame clones alone and lacks a portion of them. The sample consists of over 150,000 clones, about 90% of them appearing once. The sequenced sample was peripheral blood, obtained on day 0 of MenACWY control vaccination. These TCRs come from an adult in good health.

This chain connects TRBV4-2 to TRBJ2-3, with 8 bases matching TRBD1. CDR3 length equals 16 residues. CDR1 LGHNA and CDR2 YNFKEQ come from the germline V gene. V shed 4 bases and J 0 bases; nucleotides not matched to a gene: 6. The CDR3 nucleotides are TGTGCCAGCAGCCCAGACAGGGGCCTGAGCACAGATACGCAGTATTTT. Translation gives CASSPDRGLSTDTQYF.

The CDR3 nucleotides read TGTGCCAGCAGCACCAGGGGGCTTGTGGACCTGAACACTGAAGCTTTCTTT. It translates to CASSTRGLVDLNTEAFF. The rearrangement uses TRBV9 and TRBJ1-1, with TRBD1 matching over 8 bases. The CDR3 runs to 17 residues. V trimming: 4 bases; J trimming: 0 bases; junction bases outside the gene matches: 11. Germline CDR1 is SGDLS and CDR2 is YYNGEE.

J is TRBJ2-3 and V is TRBV6-5, with 7 positions matching TRBD2. V gave up 4 bases and J gave up 1 base; unmatched junction bases: 2. CDR3 length: 14 residues. The germline gives CDR1 MNHEY, CDR2 SVGAGI. The CDR3 loop reads CASSSGLGTDTQYF. The DNA for the CDR3 is TGTGCCAGCAGTTCCGGACTAGGCACAGATACGCAGTATTTT.

This chain's CDR3 is CASSEPGQGNGYTF. The CDR3, as DNA: TGTGCCAGCAGTGAGCCGGGACAGGGTAATGGCTACACCTTC. The chain employs TRBV6-1 and TRBJ1-2, with TRBD1 matching 9 bases. V lost 3 bases, J lost 6 bases, and 5 bases stayed unmatched. Per the germline V gene, CDR1 is MNHNS and CDR2 is SASEGT. This CDR3 contains 14 residues.

This clone has only a few counts. V and J are TRBV25-1 and TRBJ2-7, with unresolved D. This CDR3 spans 13 amino acids. Between the trimmed V and J ends, which lost 3 bases and 3 bases, there was a span of 9 bases. Germline V lookup: CDR1 MGHDK, CDR2 SYGVNS. In nucleotides, the CDR3 is TGTGCCAGCAGTGAGGGTGGCAGCTACGAGCAGTACTTC. It is translated as CASSEGGSYEQYF.

V gene TRBV19 combines with J gene TRBJ1-2; TRBD1 aligns across 10 bases. The germline CDR1 and CDR2 sequences are LNHDA and SQIVND (reference sequence). Unmatched junction bases numbered 11, after V lost 8 bases and J lost 8 bases. There are 14 residues in the CDR3. The CDR3 protein is CASARDRGSVGYTF. CDR3 nucleotides: TGTGCCAGTGCGCGGGACAGGGGATCTGTGGGCTACACCTTC.

This clone appeared a single time. The rearrangement joins TRBV19 to TRBJ2-7; 8 nucleotides match TRBD1. The CDR3 has 14 residues. Germline V gives CDR1 LNHDA, CDR2 SQIVND (reference sequence). Germline trimming cut 3 bases from V and 5 bases from J; bases unmatched to any gene: 6. The CDR3 here is CASSILGQGDEQYF. The CDR3 bases are TGTGCCAGTAGTATCCTAGGACAGGGCGACGAGCAGTACTTC.

This chain joins TRBV6-5 and TRBJ2-1, with D tentatively TRBD2 (5 bases). CDR1 is MNHEY, CDR2 SVGAGI, per germline. The CDR3 has 15 residues. V dropped 5 bases and J dropped 10 bases, with 21 bases sitting between them. CDR3 in amino acids: CASSLKTARTGEQFF. For the CDR3, the DNA is TGTGCCAGCAGTCTCAAAACGGCGCGGACGGGGGAGCAGTTCTTC.

This sequence joins TRBV11-3 and TRBJ2-3, with 7 bases fitting TRBD2. CDR1 is SGHNT and CDR2 is YENEEA in the germline V gene. V shed 5 bases, J shed 6 bases, and the junction held 11 bases outside the gene matches. The CDR3 spans 15 residues. Here the CDR3 reads CASSPRWAGADTQYF. The CDR3 DNA is TGTGCCAGCAGCCCCAGGTGGGCGGGAGCTGATACGCAGTATTTT.

The J gene is TRBJ2-7, the V gene TRBV29-1, with 9 bases lining up with TRBD1. The CDR3 length is 15 residues. V shed 4 bases, J shed 3 bases, and the junction held 10 bases outside the gene matches. Germline V gene lookup returns CDR1 SQVTM and CDR2 ANQGSEA. CDR3 sequence: CSVAGVDRGNYEQYF. In DNA form, the CDR3 reads TGCAGCGTTGCGGGGGTGGACAGGGGCAACTACGAGCAGTACTTC.

The chain uses TRBV7-8 and TRBJ1-5; tentatively, D is TRBD1 (5 bases). This CDR3 is 16 amino acids long. Germline lookup yields CDR1 SGHVS and CDR2 FQNEAQ. Between the trimmed V and J ends, which lost 5 bases and 4 bases, there was a span of 18 bases. The CDR3 nucleotides read TGTGCCAGCAGCCTATCGGTGGGGCAGCTGAATCAGCCCCAGCATTTT. Its translation is CASSLSVGQLNQPQHF.

The rearrangement uses TRBV6-4 and TRBJ2-1; D possibly corresponds to TRBD2 (6 bases). Germline CDR1 and CDR2: MRHNA and SNTAGT. Trimming shortened V by 4 bases and J by 7 bases, and 14 bases separated the two germline ends. This CDR3 is 14 amino acids long. The CDR3 spells CASSAGTFRNEQFF. In DNA, the CDR3 is TGTGCCAGCAGTGCCGGGACTTTTCGGAATGAGCAGTTCTTC.

The rearrangement uses TRBV27 and TRBJ1-5; D perhaps matches TRBD1 (5 bases). CDR3 length: 15 residues. Germline CDR1 and CDR2: MNHEY and SMNVEV (reference sequence). V was clipped by 3 bases and J by 4 bases, with 13 bases between them. For the CDR3, the DNA is TGTGCCAGCAGTTTGTTCGGGACCGAGAATCAGCCCCAGCATTTT. Translated: CASSLFGTENQPQHF.

The rearrangement links TRBV3-1 (or the pseudogene TRBV3-2) to TRBJ2-1, with D uncertain. The V gene's germline CDR1 is LGHDT and CDR2 YNNKEL (reference sequence). V gave up 1 base and J gave up 3 bases, with 10 bases separating them. The CDR3 covers 15 residues. CDR3 protein: CASSQVLGFYNEQFF. The CDR3 nucleotides read TGTGCCAGCAGCCAAGTCTTAGGATTCTACAATGAGCAGTTCTTC.